The clone carrying this TCR beta chain showed up just a few times. Antigen specificity is unknown. The data were obtained in a study of vaccination and CD4 T cells after COVID-19. Across the study: From HCoV-229E, HCoV-OC43, HCoV-NL63 and SARS-CoV-2, overlapping spike peptides were used to stimulate the cells.

Germline assignment: CDR1 SGHTA and CDR2 FQGNSA. CDR3 length: 13 amino acids. The V gene lost 1 base and the J gene lost 6 bases, with 7 bases spanning the gap. Treatment meaning: approximately 11-day PBMC culture with coronavirus spike peptide pools or control peptides (ViraFEST assay). An unexposed donor provided the CD4+ T cells, which were collected before the COVID-19 pandemic (2011-2018). For ViraFEST, peptide pools expanded antigen-specific T cells, after which the TCRs were sequenced. Unexposed donors' CD4+ T cells were tested against SARS-CoV-2 S/N and four cold-coronavirus spikes when cell numbers allowed. Cultured CD4+ T-cell DNA underwent Oncomine TCR Beta short-read sequencing. Genomic DNA was taken out of cultured CD4+ T cells by extraction. TCRdb reprocessed the PCR reads via MiXCR and lists one record per CDR3 protein. Here the sample spans 6,500 or so distinct CDR3 sequences, around 30% being singletons.

Input material: CD4+ T cells from blood, cultured in vitro. This clonotype was sampled from a human donor in good health. The chain combines TRBV7-2 with TRBJ2-1; no clear D gene. The CDR3 loop is CASSLVHGNEQFF. The CDR3 DNA is TGTGCCAGCAGCTTAGTCCACGGCAATGAGCAGTTCTTC.